This T cell receptor beta chain was profiled in a study of spatial heterogeneity in lung cancer. This CDR3 region has 15 residues. Per the germline V gene, CDR1 is SGHTA and CDR2 is FQGNSA. The V and J ends lost 4 bases and 5 bases respectively, with 16 bases between them. Documented time point: blood at routine non-recurrence follow-up after resection. This clonotype was found a few times. Using its own MiXCR run on the 5' RACE reads, TCRdb lists one record per CDR3 protein. The table includes roughly 99,000 distinct CDR3 sequences, approximately 19% detected once. The source of this sequence is a male donor with early-stage non-small cell lung cancer. Sequencing was performed on PBMCs, taken at follow-up. V is TRBV7-2 and J is TRBJ2-3, with D hard to call. CDR3 DNA: TGTGCCAGCAGCTCATGGACCGACTTGTTAGATACGCAGTATTTT. Its translation is CASSSWTDLLDTQYF. Drawing the rest from reference TRBV7-2 and TRBJ2-3, the complete variable domain is GAGVSQSPSNKVTEKGKDVELRCDPISGHTALYWYRQSLGQGLEFLIYFQGNSAPDKSGLPSDRFSAERTGGSVSTLTIQRTQQEDSAVYLCASSSWTDLLDTQYFGPGTRLTVL.